These 7 T cell receptor beta chains were all obtained from the same sample, sequenced in a study of cytomegalovirus exposure and HLA in healthy donors. Use of 60 Vbeta and 13 Jbeta primers characterized the PCR. TCRdb's copy holds only in-frame clones and misses some; the assay was immunoSEQ multiplex PCR. The repertoire consists of about 110,000 clones, with over 75% occurring once and the leading ten covering about 2.3%. Material: PBMCs. Receptors were obtained from a man in his thirties or forties in good health and CMV-seronegative.

V is TRBV28 and J is TRBJ1-5; D unclear. The CDR3 spans 14 residues. V was trimmed by 2 bases and J by 11 bases, leaving 16 bases between them. The germline V gene encodes CDR1 MDHEN and CDR2 SYDVKM. CDR3 bases: TGTGCCAGCAGTTTACCCCTTGGGCAGAGAGCCCAGCATTTT. The encoded protein is CASSLPLGQRAQHF.

This clone was found once. The V and J genes are TRBV4-1 and TRBJ1-1; the D is unclear. From germline, CDR1 is MGHRA and CDR2 YSYEKL. V was shortened by 0 bases and J by 3 bases, with 5 bases between the two germline ends. This CDR3 is built from 13 residues. Here the CDR3 reads CASSQDSYTEAFF. As DNA, the CDR3 is TGCGCCAGCAGCCAAGATTCTTACACTGAAGCTTTCTTT.

The V call is TRBV29-1, the J call TRBJ2-2, with D tentatively TRBD2 (7 bases). Trimming cost V 5 bases and J 7 bases, with 20 bases left between them. The CDR3 extends over 15 amino acids. Germline CDR1 is SQVTM and CDR2 is ANQGSEA. CDR3 DNA: TGCAGCGTTACCCGAACAGGGCGGGGGAACGGGGAGCTGTTTTTT. Translation: CSVTRTGRGNGELFF.

Concerning this clone: In this CDR3 the conserved last residue, phenylalanine or tryptophan, is missing, so a read error is likely. J is TRBJ2-7 and V is TRBV29-1; 8 positions agree with TRBD1. The V segment lost 1 base and the J segment 3 bases; nucleotides outside the gene matches: 5. CDR1 is SQVTM and CDR2 is ANQGSEA in the germline V gene. The CDR3 loop spans 14 amino acids. CDR3 DNA: TGCAGCGTTGAAGGGACAGGGATGCACTACGAGCAGTACCTC. This sequence encodes CSVEGTGMHYEQYL.

V is TRBV4-2 and J is TRBJ2-1; 14 bases match TRBD2. CDR3 length equals 17 residues. The trim removed 0 bases at V and 7 bases at J, leaving 5 bases unmatched. Looked up from germline, CDR1 is LGHNA and CDR2 is YNFKEQ. In DNA, the CDR3 is TGTGCCAGCAGCCAAGATGGGACTAGCGGGAGTATAAATGAGCAGTTCTTC. Translating it yields CASSQDGTSGSINEQFF.

The chain recombines TRBV10-1 with TRBJ2-7; a weak D match, TRBD2 (6 bases). The germline V gene has CDR1 WNHNN and CDR2 SYGVQD (reference sequence). V gave up 1 base and J gave up 5 bases, with 12 bases separating them. This CDR3 has 14 amino acids. In DNA, the CDR3 is TGCGCCAGCAGTGAGTACCCGGGAGAGAACGAGCAGTACTTC. It codes for CASSEYPGENEQYF.

J is TRBJ1-6 and V is TRBV18; TRBD1 agrees at 7 bases. Per germline, CDR1 KGHSH and CDR2 LQKENI. V trimming: 3 bases; J trimming: 4 bases; junction bases outside the gene matches: 3. CDR3 size: 15 residues. Written as DNA, the CDR3 is TGTGCCAGCTCACCTGCGGGACAGTATAATTCACCCCTCCACTTT. Amino acids: CASSPAGQYNSPLHF.